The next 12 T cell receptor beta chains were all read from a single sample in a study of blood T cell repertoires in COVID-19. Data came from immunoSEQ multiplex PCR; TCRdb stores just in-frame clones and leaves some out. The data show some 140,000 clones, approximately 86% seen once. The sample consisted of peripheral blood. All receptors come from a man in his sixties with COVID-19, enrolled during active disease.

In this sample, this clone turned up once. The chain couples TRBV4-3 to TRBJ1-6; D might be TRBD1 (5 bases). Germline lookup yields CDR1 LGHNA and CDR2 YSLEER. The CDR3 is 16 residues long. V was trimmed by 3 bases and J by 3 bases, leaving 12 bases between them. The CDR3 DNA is TGCGCCAGCAGCCAGAGCGGGGGTGGCTATAATTCACCCCTCCACTTT. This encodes CASSQSGGGYNSPLHF.

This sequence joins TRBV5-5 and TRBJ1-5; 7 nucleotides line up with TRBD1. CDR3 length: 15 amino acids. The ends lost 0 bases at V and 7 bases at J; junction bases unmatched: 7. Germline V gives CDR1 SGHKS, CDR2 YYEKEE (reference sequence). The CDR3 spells CASSLGPGGGQPQHF. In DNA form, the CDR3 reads TGTGCCAGCAGCTTGGGGCCAGGGGGAGGCCAGCCCCAGCATTTT. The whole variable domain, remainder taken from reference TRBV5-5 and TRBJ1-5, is DAGVTQSPTHLIKTRGQQVTLRCSPISGHKSVSWYQQVLGQGPQFIFQYYEKEERGRGNFPDRFSARQFPNYSSELNVNALLLGDSALYLCASSLGPGGGQPQHFGDGTRLSIL.

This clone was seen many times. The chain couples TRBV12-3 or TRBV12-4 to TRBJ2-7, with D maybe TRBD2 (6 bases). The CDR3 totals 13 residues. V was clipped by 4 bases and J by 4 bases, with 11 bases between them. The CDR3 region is CASSWGGEYEQYF. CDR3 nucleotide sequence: TGTGCCAGCAGTTGGGGCGGGGAGTACGAGCAGTACTTC.

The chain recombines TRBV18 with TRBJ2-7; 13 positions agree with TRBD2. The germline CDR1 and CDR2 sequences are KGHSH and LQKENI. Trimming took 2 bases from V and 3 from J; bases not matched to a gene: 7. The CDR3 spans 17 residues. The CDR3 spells CASSPRGLAGESYEQYF. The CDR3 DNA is TGTGCCAGCTCACCAAGAGGACTAGCGGGGGAGAGCTACGAGCAGTACTTC. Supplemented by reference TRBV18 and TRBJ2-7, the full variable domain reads NAGVMQNPRHLVRRRGQEARLRCSPMKGHSHVYWYRQLPEEGLKFMVYLQKENIIDESGMPKERFSAEFPKEGPSILRIQQVVRGDSAAYFCASSPRGLAGESYEQYFGPGTRLTVT.

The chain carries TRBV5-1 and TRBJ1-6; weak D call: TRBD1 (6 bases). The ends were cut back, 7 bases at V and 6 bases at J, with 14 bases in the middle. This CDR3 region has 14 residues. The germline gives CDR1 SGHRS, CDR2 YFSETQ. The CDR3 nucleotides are TGCGCCAGCCGAGGACAGACACTTAATTCACCCCTCCACTTT. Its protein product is CASRGQTLNSPLHF.

The CDR3 loop reads CASRSNGGHTIYF. The CDR3 region has the DNA TGTGCCAGCAGGAGTAATGGGGGCCACACCATATATTTT. V is TRBV28 and J is TRBJ1-3, with D possibly being TRBD1 (6 bases). CDR1 and CDR2 from the germline V gene are MDHEN and SYDVKM. V was cut by 6 bases and J by 8 bases, with 14 bases left in between. CDR3 length equals 13 residues.

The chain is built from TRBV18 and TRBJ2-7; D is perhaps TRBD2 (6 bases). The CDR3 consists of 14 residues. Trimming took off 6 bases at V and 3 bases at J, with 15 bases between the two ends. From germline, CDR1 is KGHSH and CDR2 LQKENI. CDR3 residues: CASSSGLSNYEQYF. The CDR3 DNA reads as TGTGCCAGCTCCTCGGGACTCTCAAACTACGAGCAGTACTTC.

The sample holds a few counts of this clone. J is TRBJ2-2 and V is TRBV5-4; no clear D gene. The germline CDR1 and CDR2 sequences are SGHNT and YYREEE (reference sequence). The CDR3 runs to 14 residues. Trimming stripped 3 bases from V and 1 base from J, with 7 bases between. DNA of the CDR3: TGTGCCAGCAGCTATACTTTGAACACCGGGGAGCTGTTTTTT. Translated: CASSYTLNTGELFF.

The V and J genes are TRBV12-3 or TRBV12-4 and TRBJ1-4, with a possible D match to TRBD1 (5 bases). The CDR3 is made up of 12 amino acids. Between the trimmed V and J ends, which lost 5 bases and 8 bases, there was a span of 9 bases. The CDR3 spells CASSTWTEKLFF. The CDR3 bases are TGTGCCAGCAGTACTTGGACAGAAAAACTGTTTTTT.

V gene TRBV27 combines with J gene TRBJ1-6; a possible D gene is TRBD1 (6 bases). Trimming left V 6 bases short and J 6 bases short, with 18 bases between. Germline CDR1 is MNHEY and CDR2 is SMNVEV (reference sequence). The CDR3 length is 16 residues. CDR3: CASRPGVGGGNSPLHF. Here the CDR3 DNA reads TGTGCCAGCAGACCAGGGGTAGGAGGTGGTAATTCACCCCTCCACTTT.

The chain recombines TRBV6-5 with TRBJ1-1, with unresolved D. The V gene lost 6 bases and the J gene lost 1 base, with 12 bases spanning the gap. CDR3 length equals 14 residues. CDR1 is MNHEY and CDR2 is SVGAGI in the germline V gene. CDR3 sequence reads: CASRAGAPNTEAFF. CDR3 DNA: TGTGCCAGCAGGGCGGGCGCCCCGAACACTGAAGCTTTCTTT.

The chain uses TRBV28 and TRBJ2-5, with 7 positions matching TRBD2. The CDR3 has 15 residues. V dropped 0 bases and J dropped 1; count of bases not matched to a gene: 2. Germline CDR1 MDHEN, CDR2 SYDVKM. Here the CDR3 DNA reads TGTGCCAGCAGTTTATGGGGGGGGAGCCAAGAGACCCAGTACTTC. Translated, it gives CASSLWGGSQETQYF.